The 31 T cell receptor beta chains below come from one sample, sequenced in a study of blood T cell repertoires in COVID-19. TCRdb keeps only in-frame clones here, not all; method: immunoSEQ multiplex PCR. In the table there are more than 300,000 clones, 70% to 90% of which are singletons. The sequencing sample was made of PBMCs or T cells enriched from blood (not recorded which). These receptors all stem from a woman aged 18-29 years who had recovered from COVID-19.

The chain combines TRBV9 with TRBJ2-3; perhaps TRBD1 as D (6 bases). V lost 0 bases to trimming and J lost 0 bases, with 11 bases between them. CDR1 and CDR2 from the germline V gene are SGDLS and YYNGEE. CDR3 size: 16 residues. The CDR3 region has the DNA TGTGCCAGCAGCGTAGGGGATCAGGGGAGCACAGATACGCAGTATTTT. This codes for CASSVGDQGSTDTQYF. The variable domain in full, completed from reference TRBV9 and TRBJ2-3, reads DSGVTQTPKHLITATGQRVTLRCSPRSGDLSVYWYQQSLDQGLQFLIQYYNGEERAKGNILERFSAQQFPDLHSELNLSSLELGDSALYFCASSVGDQGSTDTQYFGPGTRLTVL.

The chain carries TRBV5-4 and TRBJ2-5; no clear D. The CDR3 consists of 14 residues. From germline, CDR1 is SGHNT and CDR2 YYREEE (reference sequence). V shed 5 bases and J shed 1 base, with 12 bases lying between them. Here the CDR3 reads CASSPVPLQETQYF. The DNA for the CDR3 is TGTGCCAGCAGTCCAGTACCCCTCCAAGAGACCCAGTACTTC.

This chain uses TRBV11-2 with TRBJ1-2; possibly TRBD1 for D (5 bases). Per germline, CDR1 SGHAT and CDR2 FQNNGV. The CDR3 totals 15 residues. Trimming pared 11 bases from V and 0 bases from J, leaving 19 bases between. The CDR3 region has the DNA TGTGCCCACAGGCCCGGCGAGAATCCTAACTATGGCTACACCTTC. Protein product: CAHRPGENPNYGYTF.

The J gene is TRBJ1-5, the V gene TRBV10-2; D perhaps matches TRBD1 (5 bases). CDR1 and CDR2 (germline): WSHSY, SAAADI. CDR3 length: 14 amino acids. Trimming left V 6 bases short and J 7 bases short, with 16 bases between. For the CDR3, the DNA is TGCGCCAGCAGCATAGGCAGGGAGGGACAGCCCCAGCATTTT. It specifies CASSIGREGQPQHF.

V is TRBV6-2 or TRBV6-3 and J is TRBJ2-7, with 8 bases fitting TRBD2. CDR3 length: 15 residues. V trimming: 6 bases; J trimming: 1 base; junction bases outside the gene matches: 8. Germline V gene sequence: CDR1 MNHEY, CDR2 SVGEGT. The CDR3 here is CASSLVAGGSYEQYF. DNA of the CDR3: TGTGCCAGCAGCTTGGTGGCGGGGGGTTCCTACGAGCAGTACTTC.

V is TRBV3-1 (or the pseudogene TRBV3-2) and J is TRBJ2-7; TRBD2 matches at 10 bases. Per the germline V gene, CDR1 is LGHDT and CDR2 is YNNKEL (reference sequence). The CDR3 has 14 amino acids. J was trimmed by 2 bases and V by 4 bases; bases with no gene match: 2. CDR3 amino acids: CASSPSGGAYEQYF. CDR3 bases: TGTGCCAGCAGCCCGAGCGGGGGGGCCTACGAGCAGTACTTC.

The J gene is TRBJ1-4, the V gene TRBV4-3; D is ambiguous. This CDR3 is 17 amino acids long. Per germline, CDR1 LGHNA and CDR2 YSLEER. The V gene lost 0 bases and the J gene lost 0 bases, with 11 bases spanning the gap. CDR3 DNA: TGCGCCAGCAGCCAAGATCTGGTGGCAGCAACTAATGAAAAACTGTTTTTT. This gives the protein CASSQDLVAATNEKLFF.

The chain couples TRBV29-1 to TRBJ2-1; 7 nucleotides line up with TRBD1. CDR3 length: 15 amino acids. Losses at the gene ends were 7 bases for V and 0 bases for J; bases not matched to a gene: 9. Germline V gene data show CDR1 as SQVTM and CDR2 as ANQGSEA. The CDR3 reads CSASTTGSSYNEQFF. The DNA for the CDR3 is TGCAGCGCCTCGACGACAGGGAGCTCCTACAATGAGCAGTTCTTC.

V is TRBV4-1 and J is TRBJ2-2; D is possibly TRBD2 (7 bases). The CDR3 has 16 amino acids. Germline-derived CDR1 and CDR2 are MGHRA and YSYEKL. V shed 2 bases and J shed 0 bases, with 10 bases lying between them. CDR3 amino acids: CASSQRGAPNTGELFF. The CDR3 nucleotides are TGCGCCAGCAGCCAACGGGGGGCCCCGAACACCGGGGAGCTGTTTTTT.

The V call is TRBV6-5, the J call TRBJ1-6, with a weak D call TRBD1 (6 bases). V dropped 9 bases and J dropped 6 bases, with 12 bases sitting between them. The CDR3 totals 13 residues. In germline, CDR1 is MNHEY, CDR2 SVGAGI. The CDR3 DNA reads TGTGCCAGTCTACAGGGACGTAATTCACCCCTCCACTTT. This sequence encodes CASLQGRNSPLHF.

The sample holds one count of this clone. This sequence joins TRBV25-1 and TRBJ1-2; D not certain. The CDR3 runs to 14 residues. Germline V gene data show CDR1 as MGHDK and CDR2 as SYGVNS. Trimming removed 1 base at V and 1 base at J, with 7 bases between. The CDR3 DNA reads as TGTGCCAGCAGTGAATTTGGCGGTAACTATGGCTACACCTTC. Protein: CASSEFGGNYGYTF.

The chain couples TRBV2 to TRBJ2-7; 7 bases match TRBD1. V was pared by 8 bases and J by 0 bases, with 7 bases of the junction left unmatched. Germline CDR1 and CDR2: SNHLY and FYNNEI. This CDR3 region has 14 residues. The chain's CDR3 is CASLYDRASYEQYF. CDR3 DNA: TGTGCCAGCCTATATGACAGGGCCTCCTACGAGCAGTACTTC.

This clone was detected a few times. CDR3 nucleotides: TGTGCCAGCAGCTTAAGCTCGGGGACAGGTCTCGGCAATCAGCCCCAGCATTTT. This codes for CASSLSSGTGLGNQPQHF. V gene TRBV7-9 combines with J gene TRBJ1-5; 8 bases align to TRBD1. CDR1 is SEHNR and CDR2 is FQNEAQ in the germline V gene (reference sequence). Germline trimming cut 2 bases from V and 2 bases from J; bases unmatched to any gene: 11. The CDR3 runs to 18 residues.

CDR3 sequence: CASSLTLPRVVAGNEQFF. In DNA form, the CDR3 reads TGCGCCAGCAGCCTAACCCTTCCAAGGGTGGTAGCGGGCAATGAGCAGTTCTTC. This sequence joins TRBV4-1 and TRBJ2-1; 7 bases line up with TRBD2. Germline-derived CDR1 and CDR2 are MGHRA and YSYEKL. The V segment lost 4 bases and the J segment 6 bases; nucleotides outside the gene matches: 18. The CDR3 sequence is 18 residues long.

The V gene is TRBV19, the J gene TRBJ2-7; D is ambiguous. This CDR3 region has 10 residues. The germline V and J ends were trimmed by 8 bases and 5 bases, with 7 bases remaining between them. Germline CDR1 is LNHDA and CDR2 is SQIVND (reference sequence). The CDR3 protein is CASGHNEQYF. The CDR3 coding sequence is TGTGCCAGTGGTCACAACGAGCAGTACTTC. Looking up the rest from reference TRBV19 and TRBJ2-7 gives the full variable domain: DGGITQSPKYLFRKEGQNVTLSCEQNLNHDAMYWYRQDPGQGLRLIYYSQIVNDFQKGDIAEGYSVSREKKESFPLTVTSAQKNPTAFYLCASGHNEQYFGPGTRLTVT.

J is TRBJ2-1 and V is TRBV5-5; 9 bases map to TRBD1. The CDR3 is 16 amino acids. J gave up 0 bases and V 4 bases, and 5 bases lay outside the gene matches. Germline V gives CDR1 SGHKS, CDR2 YYEKEE (reference sequence). The CDR3 DNA follows: TGTGCCAGCAGCCGGACAGGGGCCAGCTCCTACAATGAGCAGTTCTTC. Protein product: CASSRTGASSYNEQFF.

The V gene is TRBV30, the J gene TRBJ2-7, with 12 bases that match TRBD1. The V gene end was trimmed by 2 bases and the J gene end by 5 bases; junction bases not matched to a gene: 4. The CDR3 has 14 amino acids. CDR1 is GTSNPN and CDR2 is SVGIG in the germline V gene (reference sequence). CDR3 in amino acids: CAWSLGTGGNEQYF. The CDR3 DNA follows: TGTGCCTGGAGTTTGGGGACAGGGGGCAACGAGCAGTACTTC.

This clone has only one observation. This chain links TRBV6-1 with TRBJ2-1, with 11 bases lining up with TRBD2. From germline, CDR1 is MNHNS and CDR2 SASEGT. V trimming: 8 bases; J trimming: 6 bases; junction bases outside the gene matches: 3. This CDR3 is built from 13 residues. As DNA, the CDR3 is TGTGCCAGCGGGACTAGCGGATTCAATGAGCAGTTCTTC. Encoded protein: CASGTSGFNEQFF.

This rearrangement joins TRBV30 to TRBJ1-2, with 8 bases fitting TRBD1. The CDR3 sequence is 13 residues long. Per germline, CDR1 GTSNPN and CDR2 SVGIG (reference sequence). After removal of 3 bases from V and 6 bases from J, the junction contained 6 bases not matched to a gene. The CDR3 protein is CAWSQDRDHGYTF. The DNA for the CDR3 is TGTGCCTGGAGCCAGGACAGGGACCATGGCTACACCTTC. Full variable domain (missing parts from reference TRBV30 and TRBJ1-2): SQTIHQWPATLVQPVGSPLSLECTVEGTSNPNLYWYRQAAGRGLQLLFYSVGIGQISSEVPQNLSASRPQDRQFILSSKKLLLSDSGFYLCAWSQDRDHGYTFGSGTRLTVV.

The chain uses TRBV5-1 and TRBJ2-5; TRBD1 might be the D (6 bases). Germline V gives CDR1 SGHRS, CDR2 YFSETQ. There are 14 residues in the CDR3. Trimming removed 0 bases from V and 4 bases from J, with 10 bases in between. As DNA, the CDR3 is TGCGCCAGCAGCTTGGTTGCAGGGGCAGAGACCCAGTACTTC. Amino acid sequence: CASSLVAGAETQYF.

The chain is built from TRBV7-3 and TRBJ1-2, with 9 bases aligning to TRBD1. The ends lost 2 bases at V and 8 bases at J; junction bases unmatched: 12. This CDR3 contains 16 residues. Per germline, CDR1 SGHTA and CDR2 FQGTGA. The CDR3 DNA sequence: TGTGCCAGCAGCTTATTTGCGGGCACAGGGGGCGACGGCTACACCTTC. Its translation: CASSLFAGTGGDGYTF.

CDR3 region: CASSIQGANQPQHF. As DNA, the CDR3 is TGTGCCAGTAGTATACAGGGCGCGAATCAGCCCCAGCATTTT. V gene TRBV19 combines with J gene TRBJ1-5, with D perhaps TRBD1 (5 bases). The V and J ends lost 2 bases and 4 bases respectively, with 9 bases between them. Germline V gene sequence: CDR1 LNHDA, CDR2 SQIVND (reference sequence). The CDR3 has 14 amino acids. The whole variable domain, filled in from reference TRBV19 and TRBJ1-5, reads DGGITQSPKYLFRKEGQNVTLSCEQNLNHDAMYWYRQDPGQGLRLIYYSQIVNDFQKGDIAEGYSVSREKKESFPLTVTSAQKNPTAFYLCASSIQGANQPQHFGDGTRLSIL.

The V and J genes are TRBV5-1 and TRBJ2-2, with D possibly being TRBD1 (5 bases). V was shortened by 3 bases and J by 5 bases, with 17 bases between the two germline ends. This CDR3 contains 16 residues. The germline V gene has CDR1 SGHRS and CDR2 YFSETQ. This CDR3 reads CASSSSPLSGTGELFF. The DNA for the CDR3 is TGCGCCAGCAGCTCGAGCCCGCTCTCAGGGACCGGGGAGCTGTTTTTT.

CDR3 coding DNA: TGCAGCGCGGACGGGTCTAACTATGGCTACACCTTC. It codes for CSADGSNYGYTF. V and J are TRBV29-1 and TRBJ1-2; no firm D call. The ends were cut back, 7 bases at V and 0 bases at J, with 9 bases in the middle. Germline values: CDR1 SQVTM, CDR2 ANQGSEA. The CDR3 runs 12 residues.

The rearrangement uses TRBV4-2 and TRBJ2-2; 8 nucleotides line up with TRBD2. Germline loops: CDR1 LGHNA, CDR2 YNFKEQ. V gave up 3 bases and J gave up 3 bases; unmatched junction bases: 12. This CDR3 has 18 amino acids. As DNA, the CDR3 is TGTGCCAGCAGCCACCCCGTCGGAGCGGGGGACCACACCGGGGAGCTGTTTTTT. This encodes CASSHPVGAGDHTGELFF.

The genes are TRBV11-3 and TRBJ1-1; maybe TRBD1 (6 bases). CDR1 and CDR2 from the germline V gene are SGHNT and YENEEA. This CDR3 is built from 16 residues. V shed 2 bases and J shed 1 base, with 14 bases lying between them. The CDR3 loop is CASSLRTGSRNTEAFF. For the CDR3, the DNA is TGTGCCAGCAGCTTACGTACAGGGAGCAGGAACACTGAAGCTTTCTTT. The whole variable domain, remainder taken from reference TRBV11-3 and TRBJ1-1, is EAGVVQSPRYKIIEKKQPVAFWCNPISGHNTLYWYLQNLGQGPELLIRYENEEAVDDSQLPKDRFSAERLKGVDSTLKIQPAELGDSAVYLCASSLRTGSRNTEAFFGQGTRLTVV.

V gene TRBV5-1 combines with J gene TRBJ1-4; a weak D match, TRBD1 (5 bases). CDR3 length: 15 amino acids. Germline V lookup: CDR1 SGHRS, CDR2 YFSETQ. Trimming removed 0 bases at V and 12 bases at J, with 18 bases between. The CDR3 DNA is TGCGCCAGCAGCTTGGTGGGGCCTACGGGTGGGGAACTGTTTTTT. It translates to CASSLVGPTGGELFF.

The rearrangement uses TRBV2 and TRBJ1-1, with D tentatively TRBD1 (6 bases). V was pared by 1 base and J by 1 base, with 16 bases between. The CDR3 sequence is 17 residues long. From germline, CDR1 is SNHLY and CDR2 FYNNEI. The CDR3 DNA follows: TGTGCCAGCAGTGAAGGGAGGGGGGGCCGACGGAACACTGAAGCTTTCTTT. Translation: CASSEGRGGRRNTEAFF.

This clone was recorded only once. The chain uses TRBV12-5 and TRBJ2-1, with D uncertain. CDR1 and CDR2 (germline): LGHNT, FRNRAP. The V end lost 0 bases, the J end lost 8 bases, and 8 bases lay between the germline ends. The CDR3 contains 13 residues. CDR3 coding DNA: TGTGCTAGTGGTTTGGTACTAATCGATGAGCAGTTCTTC. It specifies CASGLVLIDEQFF. Based on the CDR3 plus reference TRBV12-5 and TRBJ2-1, the full variable domain is DARVTQTPRHKVTEMGQEVTMRCQPILGHNTVFWYRQTMMQGLELLAYFRNRAPLDDSGMPKDRFSAEMPDATLATLKIQPSEPRDSAVYFCASGLVLIDEQFFGPGTRLTVL.

This chain joins TRBV5-4 and TRBJ2-7, with 12 bases that match TRBD2. The length of the CDR3 is 16 residues. J was trimmed by 5 bases and V by 4 bases; bases with no gene match: 10. CDR1 SGHNT and CDR2 YYREEE come from the germline V gene (reference sequence). CDR3 nucleotide sequence: TGTGCCAGCAGCGCGACTCTAGCGGGGGGGAGCGACGAGCAGTACTTC. This sequence encodes CASSATLAGGSDEQYF.

The genes are TRBV7-2 and TRBJ2-1; weak D call: TRBD2 (6 bases). The CDR3 is 14 amino acids. Germline V gives CDR1 SGHTA, CDR2 FQGNSA. V lost 5 bases to trimming and J lost 3 bases, with 11 bases between them. This CDR3 is CASSPGVHYNEQFF. CDR3 sequence (DNA): TGTGCCAGCAGCCCGGGGGTACACTACAATGAGCAGTTCTTC.